Below are 20 T cell receptor beta chains sequenced from a single sample in a study of early T cells in non-severe SARS-CoV-2 infection. Via MiXCR, TCRdb re-called the 5' RACE reads, giving one row per CDR3 protein. The sample yields around 100,000 distinct CDR3 sequences, around 14% seen once. Sequences were obtained from whole blood. Receptors were obtained from an adult who was a healthcare worker with PCR-confirmed SARS-CoV-2 infection or an uninfected control (not recorded which).

This clonotype was detected a few times. The chain employs TRBV5-5 and TRBJ2-1; D call uncertain. Germline CDR1 and CDR2: SGHKS and YYEKEE (reference sequence). The CDR3 length is 16 residues. Trimming shortened V by 1 base and J by 0 bases, and 11 bases separated the two germline ends. CDR3 sequence (DNA): TGTGCCAGCAGCTTGATGGTAGAGAGCTCCTACAATGAGCAGTTCTTC. Protein: CASSLMVESSYNEQFF.

A note on this clonotype: This may be a read error, as it is one base from a much larger clone. The chain recombines TRBV11-2 with TRBJ2-1; D gene uncertain. The V end was cut by 5 bases, the J end by 10 bases, with 15 bases between. The V gene's germline CDR1 is SGHAT and CDR2 FQNNGV. This CDR3 has 13 amino acids. The CDR3 DNA sequence: TGTGCCAGCAGCCACGATCTACTTGCCGAGCAGTTCTTC. Its translation: CASSHDLLAEQFF.

The rearrangement uses TRBV6-1 and TRBJ1-6; tentatively, D is TRBD1 (6 bases). Germline CDR1 and CDR2: MNHNS and SASEGT. With 4 bases removed from V and 7 bases from J, the gap between germline ends came to 11 bases. The CDR3 runs to 14 residues. CDR3 DNA: TGTGCCAGCAGTGCCGGGGGCGGGAATTCACCCCTCCACTTT. Amino acid sequence: CASSAGGGNSPLHF.

This clonotype appeared a few times. The rearrangement links TRBV12-3 or TRBV12-4 to TRBJ2-1; 9 nucleotides line up with TRBD2. After removal of 6 bases from V and 4 bases from J, the junction contained 7 bases not matched to a gene. The length of the CDR3 is 15 residues. The CDR3 sequence: CASRYSGREYNEQFF. CDR3 in DNA: TGTGCCAGCAGATATAGCGGGAGAGAATACAATGAGCAGTTCTTC.

This clonotype appeared a few times. V is TRBV24-1 and J is TRBJ2-1, with TRBD2 matching 8 bases. V was pared by 4 bases and J by 1 base, with 8 bases of the junction left unmatched. The length of the CDR3 is 17 residues. The germline gives CDR1 KGHDR, CDR2 SFDVKD. The CDR3 nucleotides are TGTGCCACCAGTGACTACCAACCGGGAGGGTCCTACAATGAGCAGTTCTTC. Protein: CATSDYQPGGSYNEQFF.

With respect to this clonotype: Since a much larger clone is just one base distant, this may be a read error. The chain combines TRBV28 with TRBJ2-2, with 10 bases aligning to TRBD2. Germline values: CDR1 MDHEN, CDR2 SYDVKM. The CDR3 has 17 amino acids. CDR3 in DNA: TGTGTCAGCAGTTTTAGCGGGAGGACCAAGAACACCGGGGAGCTGTTTTTT. It yields the protein CVSSFSGRTKNTGELFF.

This clonotype has only a few counts. The gene calls are TRBV6-5 and TRBJ1-3, with 9 nucleotides matching TRBD1. The CDR3 length is 14 residues. Germline V gene lookup returns CDR1 MNHEY and CDR2 SVGAGI. V lost 2 bases, J lost 8 bases, and 4 bases stayed unmatched. CDR3 sequence: CASSYTDRGDTIYF. CDR3 DNA sequence: TGTGCCAGCAGTTACACGGACAGGGGAGACACCATATATTTT.

This chain links TRBV27 with TRBJ2-1; possibly TRBD2 for D (6 bases). The CDR3 is made up of 14 amino acids. Germline assignment: CDR1 MNHEY and CDR2 SMNVEV (reference sequence). The V end lost 7 bases, the J end lost 6 bases, and 16 bases lay between the germline ends. The CDR3 region is CASTLAQILNEQFF. In DNA, the CDR3 is TGTGCCAGCACGCTAGCGCAAATCCTCAATGAGCAGTTCTTC.

This clonotype was seen at least ten times. The chain recombines TRBV3-1 with TRBJ1-2; D is perhaps TRBD1 (6 bases). This CDR3 has 13 residues. Trimming removed 4 bases at V and 3 bases at J, with 9 bases between. CDR1 LGHDT and CDR2 YNNKEL come from the germline V gene (reference sequence). The CDR3 region is CASSRTVYYGYTF. The CDR3 DNA sequence: TGTGCCAGCAGCCGGACAGTTTACTATGGCTACACCTTC.

In its sample, this clonotype was seen many times. The V call is TRBV7-2, the J call TRBJ2-3; D is uncertain. The CDR3 contains 12 residues. Germline V CDR1 and CDR2: SGHTA, FQGNSA. Trimming shortened V by 5 bases and J by 10 bases, and 13 bases separated the two germline ends. The CDR3 DNA reads TGTGCCAGCAGCCCGACCGCCGCTGCGCAGTATTTT. It translates to CASSPTAAAQYF.

This sequence joins TRBV7-2 and TRBJ2-7, with a tentative D call TRBD2 (5 bases). The CDR3 loop spans 12 amino acids. Germline CDR1 and CDR2: SGHTA and FQGNSA. Deletions cut 3 bases from V and 7 bases from J, with 10 bases between. The CDR3 region is CASSFAGREQYF. CDR3 coding DNA: TGTGCCAGCAGCTTCGCGGGCCGGGAGCAGTACTTC.

This clonotype turned up a few times. The chain recombines TRBV4-1 with TRBJ1-1, with unresolved D. Germline V gives CDR1 MGHRA, CDR2 YSYEKL. The CDR3 extends over 16 amino acids. V lost 0 bases, J lost 7 bases, and 18 bases lay in between. The CDR3 reads CASSQEKRIWGVEAFF. For the CDR3, the DNA is TGCGCCAGCAGCCAAGAAAAAAGAATTTGGGGAGTTGAAGCTTTCTTT.

V gene TRBV29-1 combines with J gene TRBJ1-1; possibly TRBD1 for D (5 bases). This CDR3 spans 13 amino acids. CDR1 SQVTM and CDR2 ANQGSEA come from the germline V gene. Trimming pared 2 bases from V and 3 bases from J, leaving 10 bases between. The CDR3, as DNA: TGCAGCGTTGAAAGGGGAGGGGACACTGAAGCTTTCTTT. Protein: CSVERGGDTEAFF. Full variable domain (outside the CDR3, taken from reference TRBV29-1 and TRBJ1-1): SAVISQKPSRDICQRGTSLTIQCQVDSQVTMMFWYRQQPGQSLTLIATANQGSEATYESGFVIDKFPISRPNLTFSTLTVSNMSPEDSSIYLCSVERGGDTEAFFGQGTRLTVV.

This clonotype was seen many times. The V and J genes are TRBV12-3 or TRBV12-4 and TRBJ1-6, with unresolved D. This CDR3 contains 14 residues. Trimming took 1 base from V and 10 from J, leaving 11 bases between them. The CDR3 region has the DNA TGTGCCAGCAGTTTAGTCTCTCCGAACTCACCCCTCCACTTT. The encoded protein is CASSLVSPNSPLHF.

This rearrangement joins TRBV6-6 to TRBJ2-7; D is undetermined. Trimming took 6 bases from V and 3 from J, leaving 9 bases between them. The CDR3 loop spans 12 amino acids. From germline, CDR1 is MNHNY and CDR2 SVGAGI (reference sequence). The CDR3 DNA reads TGTGCCAGCAGCCCCTACATCTACGAGCAGTACTTC. Translated, it gives CASSPYIYEQYF.

This clonotype was seen a few times. The genes are TRBV4-3 and TRBJ2-1; 14 bases align to TRBD2. This CDR3 has 21 residues. V shed 1 base, J shed 8 bases, and the junction held 19 bases outside the gene matches. Germline V gene sequence: CDR1 LGHNA, CDR2 YSLEER. In DNA, the CDR3 is TGCGCCAGCAGCCAAGTGTTCCGGGCAATAAGGGGGACTAGCGGGAGAGATGAGCAGTTCTTC. This sequence encodes CASSQVFRAIRGTSGRDEQFF.

The rearrangement joins TRBV19 to TRBJ2-1; 11 bases map to TRBD2. The length of the CDR3 is 17 residues. Germline-derived CDR1 and CDR2 are LNHDA and SQIVND (reference sequence). The junction had 8 bases not matched to a gene; V was cut back by 5 bases and J by 2 bases. The CDR3 loop reads CASSSSRLAGPYNEQFF. CDR3 DNA: TGTGCCAGTAGTTCATCTCGACTAGCGGGACCCTACAATGAGCAGTTCTTC.

The V gene is TRBV7-9, the J gene TRBJ2-1; 11 bases are a match to TRBD1. The CDR3 has 15 amino acids. Unmatched junction bases numbered 7, after V lost 5 bases and J lost 7 bases. Germline lookup yields CDR1 SEHNR and CDR2 FQNEAQ (reference sequence). CDR3 DNA: TGTGCCAGCAGCCCGGGACAGGGGGTCAAGAATGAGCAGTTCTTC. Amino acid sequence: CASSPGQGVKNEQFF.

The CDR3 reads CASSHRAAYEQYF. Here the CDR3 DNA reads TGTGCCAGCAGTCACAGGGCGGCCTACGAGCAGTACTTC. This sequence joins TRBV28 and TRBJ2-7; the D gene is possibly TRBD1 (6 bases). Trimming removed 5 bases from V and 2 bases from J, with 10 bases in between. CDR1 and CDR2 (germline): MDHEN, SYDVKM. There are 13 residues in the CDR3. Together with reference TRBV28 and TRBJ2-7, the CDR3 gives the full variable domain: DVKVTQSSRYLVKRTGEKVFLECVQDMDHENMFWYRQDPGLGLRLIYFSYDVKMKEKGDIPEGYSVSREKKERFSLILESASTNQTSMYLCASSHRAAYEQYFGPGTRLTVT.

There are a few counts of this clonotype. V gene TRBV20-1 combines with J gene TRBJ2-1; TRBD2 matches at 7 bases. The CDR3 is 14 residues long. The V gene's germline CDR1 is DFQATT and CDR2 SNEGSKA (reference sequence). J lost 5 bases, V lost 6 bases, and 10 bases had no gene match. In DNA form, the CDR3 reads TGCAGTGCCTCCCGCGGGAGCCCAAACAATGAGCAGTTCTTC. Translation: CSASRGSPNNEQFF.